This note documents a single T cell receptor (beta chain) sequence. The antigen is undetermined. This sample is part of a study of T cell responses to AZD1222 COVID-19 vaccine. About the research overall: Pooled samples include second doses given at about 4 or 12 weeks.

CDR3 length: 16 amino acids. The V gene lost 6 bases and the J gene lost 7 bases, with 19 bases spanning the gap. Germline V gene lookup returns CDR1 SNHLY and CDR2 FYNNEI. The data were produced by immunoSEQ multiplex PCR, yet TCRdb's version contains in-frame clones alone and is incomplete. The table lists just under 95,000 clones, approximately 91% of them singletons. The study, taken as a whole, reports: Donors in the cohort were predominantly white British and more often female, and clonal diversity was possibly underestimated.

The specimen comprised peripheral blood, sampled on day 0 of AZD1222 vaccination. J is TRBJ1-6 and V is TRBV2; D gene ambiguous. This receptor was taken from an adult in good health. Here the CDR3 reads CASRISTNTGNSPLHF. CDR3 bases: TGTGCCAGCAGAATTAGTACAAATACGGGGAATTCACCCCTCCACTTT. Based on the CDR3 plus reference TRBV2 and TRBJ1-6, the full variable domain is EPEVTQTPSHQVTQMGQEVILRCVPISNHLYFYWYRQILGQKVEFLVSFYNNEISEKSEIFDDQFSVERPDGSNFTLKIRSTKLEDSAMYFCASRISTNTGNSPLHFGNGTRLTVT.